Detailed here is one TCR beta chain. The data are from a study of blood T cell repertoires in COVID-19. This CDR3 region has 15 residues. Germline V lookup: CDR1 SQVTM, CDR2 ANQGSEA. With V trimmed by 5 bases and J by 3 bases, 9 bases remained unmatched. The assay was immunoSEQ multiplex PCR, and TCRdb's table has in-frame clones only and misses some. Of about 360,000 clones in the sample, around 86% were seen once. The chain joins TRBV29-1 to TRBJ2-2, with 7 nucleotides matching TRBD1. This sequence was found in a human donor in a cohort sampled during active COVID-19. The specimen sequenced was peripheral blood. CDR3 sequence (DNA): TGCAGCGTTCACCCGAGGGGGCGTGACACCGGGGAGCTGTTTTTT. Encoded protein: CSVHPRGRDTGELFF.